These T cell receptor beta chains were read from a single sample in a study of beta chain features in type 1 diabetes. TCRdb keeps only in-frame clones here, not all; method: immunoSEQ multiplex PCR. The profile shows roughly 38,000 clones, around 63% of them singletons. Sequences were obtained from Tregs from blood. The receptors originated from a man in his thirties or forties with type 1 diabetes. Some clones in this sample may be carry-over from other donors' samples. Each CDR3 is given with its conserved first and last residue. D genes are given only for firm matches. Clone size is given for some rows only: seen once, a few or many times, or a class if the clone is expanded.

V,size,D,J,DNA,CDR3
TRBV2,.,.,TRBJ2-4,TGTGCCAGCAGTGAAGACATAGCCAAAAACATTCAGTACTTC,CASSEDIAKNIQYF
TRBV5-1,.,.,TRBJ1-5,TGCGCCAGCAGCTTGGCAACAGGGATGAATCAGCCCCAGCATTTT,CASSLATGMNQPQHF
TRBV27,.,.,TRBJ1-1,TGTGCCAGCAGACGCCAGCGGGGGGCCACTGAAGCTTTCTTT,CASRRQRGATEAFF
TRBV6-1,.,TRBD1,TRBJ1-5,TGTGCCAGCAGTGACCCGACAGGGGGGAAGCTCAATGGGCCCCAGCATTTT,CASSDPTGGKLNGPQHF
TRBV10-3,.,TRBD2,TRBJ2-5,TGTGCCATCAGCTCTGCCGGGACTAGCGGGGAAGCGTTCGGGACCCAGTACTTC,CAISSAGTSGEAFGTQYF
TRBV29-1,once,.,TRBJ2-3,TGCAGCGTTGCTTTCGTTCTAGAGGTGACAGATACGCAGTATTTT,CSVAFVLEVTDTQYF
TRBV7-9,few,.,TRBJ2-5,TGTGCCAGCAGCCGTGACAGTAACCAAGAGACCCAGTACTTC,CASSRDSNQETQYF
TRBV10-3,few,.,TRBJ2-3,TGTGCCTTGCAGGGGATGGGCACAGATACGCAGTATTTT,CALQGMGTDTQYF
TRBV6-5,.,.,TRBJ1-2,TGTGCCAGCAGTTACGAGACAGTTGGCTACACCTTC,CASSYETVGYTF
TRBV5-1,once,.,TRBJ1-1,TGCGCCAGCAGCCTCCGGACGGGGTGGACTGAAGCTTTCTTT,CASSLRTGWTEAFF
TRBV6-6,.,TRBD2,TRBJ2-5,TGTGCCAGCAGTTACTATGGTAGCGGGGCGAGAGAGACCCAGTACTTC,CASSYYGSGARETQYF
TRBV7-9,few,TRBD1,TRBJ2-1,TGTGCCAGCAGCTTCGGCCGGGACAGGGTCCGCAATGAGCAGTTCTTC,CASSFGRDRVRNEQFF